This T cell receptor beta chain is from a study of cytomegalovirus exposure and HLA in healthy donors (dated by TCRdb to the late 2010s). With respect to the entire study: According to an earlier analysis of several hundred of the donors, about 179 million T cells yielded over 100 million unique TCR beta sequences and 276 Gb of sequence data. An early release that covered fewer than 750 HLA-typed donors contained 300 to 350 gigabases of sequencing data and tens of millions of unique TCR sequences. The genetic ancestry cluster associated with self-reported Caucasian donors included around four fifths of the 300 to 400 genotyped donors. The study aimed to test whether signatures of past pathogen exposure could be identified by cataloging public T cell receptors. Using immunosequencing, the study profiled T cell repertoires from around 670 subjects and related those repertoires to cytomegalovirus serostatus. In addition to the first cohort of approximately 650 subjects, a separate validation cohort of approximately 130 different subjects was used. To predict cytomegalovirus infection status, the study brought together high-throughput TCR immunosequencing, statistical association of individual TCRs with disease status, and machine learning. A later analysis re-examined previously published TCR beta repertoires from just over 650 donors and added high-resolution HLA genotyping to investigate patterns of TCR occurrence. Rather than using new phenotypic data, the later analysis identified candidate immune exposures from TCR beta sequences and from how often those sequences occurred across donors. In an earlier analysis of 587 of the donors, high-throughput TCR beta sequencing was used to judge whether each TCR beta V gene segment behaved as functional or pseudogenic. Alongside the repertoire data, information on donor age, sex, ethnicity and CMV serostatus was compiled. A later genetic analysis used genome-wide SNP genotypes for about 65% of the roughly 670 donors, treating that subset as a discovery cohort. Every repertoire in the discovery cohort had been generated on one and the same sequencing platform. HLA typing included class I and class II loci at four-digit resolution. Typing coverage varied by locus: roughly 620-640 donors for A, B, C, DRB1 and DQB1; roughly 560 for DQA1; more than 600 for DPA1; some 470 for DPB1. A handful of DR-DQ haplotypes were handled as single units for association and clustering because linkage in the cohort was strong. Among some 400 genotyped donors of the cohort, an average of about 220,000 unique TCR beta nucleotide sequences was sequenced per donor, of which about 18% were non-productive. What the study reported, not specific to this receptor: In a later analysis, several top co-occurrence clusters were reported to appear linked to parvovirus B19, influenza, CMV and Epstein-Barr virus. While some public TCRs were present in many individuals, most TCR sequences turned up only very rarely across donors. In a later analysis, TCR association rates were found to vary across HLA loci, with the most associated TCRs seen for DRB1 alleles and the fewest for HLA-C alleles. According to a later genetic analysis, donors in an Asian-associated ancestry cluster had fewer N-insertions in productive TCRs than the roughly 670-donor mean. The authors suggested that the approach could potentially be extended to other disease states and immunological phenotypes. The cohort was sequenced for TCR beta chains only, and without alpha or paired-chain data the features that could be detected were limited. Presence/absence analyses assumed roughly uniform sequencing depth across donors, an assumption that may not hold. Because HLA typing was unavailable for some donors at each locus, only the typed subset was used in association tests. A later analysis found that most CMV-associated TCR beta chains appeared HLA-restricted, with HLA associations seemingly driven largely by CMV exposure. Correlated functional status among segregating V segments might reflect linkage disequilibrium, but an unknown experimental factor could not be ruled out. A total of fewer than 200 TCR beta chains were listed by the study as associated with cytomegalovirus. In a later genetic analysis, a missense DCLRE1C variant was associated with V-gene and J-gene trimming of TCR beta chains, and the association was replicated in an independent cohort. Broadly in line with IMGT annotations, most TCR beta V segments showed up in productive rearrangements about 90% or about 30% of the time in an earlier analysis of around 550 of the donors. Assigning TCR associations to individual alleles was difficult when HLA alleles, especially DR and DQ, strongly co-occurred. A cluster of highly shared sequence variants was judged likely to represent a technical artifact of the sequencing pipeline. A later analysis associated about 16,000 TCR beta sequences with specific HLA alleles at a false discovery rate of 0.05. Immune exposure information for the cohort was limited to CMV serostatus. Because the 87-base-pair reads could not distinguish some IMGT-functional V segments, including TRBV6-2 and TRBV6-3, those segments were excluded. A further reported finding was that TCR beta sequences accurately predicted the HLA-A and HLA-B alleles for most subjects in the first cohort. A few of the identified cytomegalovirus-associated TCR beta chains were confirmed in vitro to be specific for cytomegalovirus antigens. About 17 rarely observed V segments, including chromosome 9 orphons, were excluded from the earlier analysis of some 590 of the donors because counts were too low. In both the original and validation cohorts, the classifier was reported to diagnose cytomegalovirus status with high specificity and sensitivity. In a later analysis, HLA-associated TCR beta chains were found to be more clonally expanded and to have lower generation probabilities than equally common non-associated chains.

Libraries came from the immunoSEQ multiplex PCR assay. For the multiplex PCR, a mixture combining 60 forward primers for TCR Vbeta segments and 13 reverse primers for TCR Jbeta segments was used. A multiplex PCR assay on genomic DNA amplified the CDR3 region of rearranged TCR beta genes. On the Illumina HiSeq System, the amplified TCR beta libraries were sequenced as 87-base-pair reads. Per the original workflow: A later analysis tallied tens of millions of unique TCR beta chains across the 666 repertoires, and approximately 12 million of those chains were shared by two or more donors. A nearest-neighbor algorithm error-corrected the raw reads and collapsed the reads into unique sequences, merging closely related sequences to remove PCR and sequencing errors. Alignment of CDR3 sequences to IMGT reference sequences was used to assign V, D and J gene segments. For a sequence to be retained, a match of at least six nucleotides to both a V gene segment and a J gene segment was required. Rearrangements were called productive when the CDR3 lacked stop codons and stayed in frame with V and J; all others were non-productive. Following IMGT convention, CDR3 was defined as the stretch from the second conserved V-encoded cysteine up to the conserved J-encoded phenylalanine. Sequences without an unambiguous match to a single V gene segment were excluded from the earlier analysis of several hundred of the donors. An earlier analysis of almost 600 of the donors classified V segments as functional when productive rearrangements were above 56.7% and as segregating when the standard deviation between donors was above 5%. A statistical classification framework was developed to diagnose cytomegalovirus status using the catalog of TCR beta chain sequences. In a later analysis, TCR nucleotide sequences were compared against IMGT/GENE-DB human TR gene sequences so that V and J genes could be assigned. The TCRdist pipeline was used in a later analysis to assign CDR3 sequences and most-parsimonious VDJ recombination scenarios. In a later analysis, each TCR beta chain was defined by its CDR3 amino acid sequence together with its V-gene family, and reads without a unique V-gene family were excluded. As a way to deal with suspected cross-contamination and a sequencing artifact, a later analysis dropped approximately 570 nucleotide sequences that were highly shared and had low generation probability. A later analysis calculated a clonal expansion index for each public chain from normalized within-repertoire ranks of inferred template counts. A later analysis computed generation probabilities with a VDJ recombination model fitted to out-of-frame rearrangements, and checked the results against IGoR. Hypergeometric tests were used in a later analysis to score TCR-TCR, TCR-HLA and TCR-CMV co-occurrence, with a repertoire-size bias correction applied to the TCR pairs. False discovery rates were estimated in a later analysis by permuting HLA or CMV assignments 20 times. In a later analysis, co-occurring TCRs were grouped with DBSCAN, and TCRdist sequence similarity was added when clustering was performed within HLA-allele-positive subsets. Repertoires with fewer than 30,000 or more than 120,000 public chains were left out of co-occurrence clustering, as were several repertoires with anomalous nucleotide sharing. Drawn from immuneACCESS, this table holds only the in-frame rearrangements with V and J called that TCRdb kept. Clones are partly lost; checked studies trace under half to an unresolved V gene and leave the rest unexplained. V, J and clone size are those of that table, while D and trimming were read from the DNA. The sample table shows approximately 170,000 clones, and around 81% are seen once. Roughly 1.4% of the sample belongs to the ten largest clones.

For CDR1 and CDR2, the germline V gene lists MNHEY and SVGAGI. From the cysteine through the phenylalanine, the CDR3 covers 14 amino acids. The retained sequence is limited to the CDR3, 42 bases, with the frame set at the first base. At the junction V is shortened by 2 bases and J by 5 bases, with 12 bases in between. The cohort consisted of fewer than 700 healthy bone marrow donors. At the time of sampling, all cohort members were nominally healthy, though unrecorded immune exposures were likely present. The donor tested CMV seronegative and was one of the 352 seronegative cohort members. A peripheral blood sample was collected from each donor, and TCR beta sequencing was performed on peripheral blood mononuclear cells. Genomic DNA extraction from the blood cell samples was performed with the Qiagen DNeasy Blood Extraction Kit. Remarks on this clone: Its antigen is currently not known. Per-base quality was not reported, and no clone a single base away is much larger than it.

The TCR was taken from a man in his forties or fifties in good health and CMV-seronegative. Material: PBMCs. The chain is made from TRBV6-5 and TRBJ1-1; the D gene assignment is ambiguous. For the CDR3, the sequence is CASSYQPEETEAFF. In nucleotide form, the sequence is TGTGCCAGCAGTTACCAGCCGGAGGAGACTGAAGCTTTCTTT.